This TCR beta chain was found in a study of blood T cell repertoires in COVID-19. Measured with immunoSEQ multiplex PCR; TCRdb has only the in-frame clones, and not every one. The sample holds roughly 350,000 clones, 80% to 90% seen once. The TCR was taken from a woman in her 30s with COVID-19, enrolled during active disease. Sample: peripheral blood.

CDR3 in amino acids: CASSPNGGGTEAFF. CDR3 sequence (DNA): TGTGCCAGCAGCCCAAATGGGGGCGGCACTGAAGCTTTCTTT. The genes are TRBV7-3 and TRBJ1-1; D is perhaps TRBD1 (6 bases). This CDR3 spans 14 amino acids. With 5 bases removed from V and 4 bases from J, the gap between germline ends came to 14 bases. CDR1 SGHTA and CDR2 FQGTGA come from the germline V gene.